One sample yielded the 28 T cell receptor beta chains listed below, sequenced in a study of monozygotic twins with inflammatory bowel disease. From its re-call of the 5' RACE reads, TCRdb lists each CDR3 protein once, without DNA. This specimen shows around 210,000 distinct CDR3 sequences; the ten leading clones hold more than 7.5%. Sequencing used blood. The receptors shown here come from a human donor with ulcerative colitis or Crohn's disease, or a healthy co-twin of an affected twin (not recorded which).

The chain recombines TRBV20-1 with TRBJ2-7; no DNA is available, so the TRBD1 call from TCRdb remains unchecked. Germline CDR1 is DFQATT and CDR2 is SNEGSKA (reference sequence). This CDR3 region has 14 residues. The CDR3 reads CSARAQDRVYEQYF.

The chain is built from TRBV7-2 and TRBJ1-5; TCRdb names TRBD1, which stays unverified in the absence of DNA. Germline V gene sequence: CDR1 SGHTA, CDR2 FQGNSA. This CDR3 spans 15 amino acids. This chain's CDR3 is CASSETGQTNQPQHF. The variable domain in full, completed from reference TRBV7-2 and TRBJ1-5, reads GAGVSQSPSNKVTEKGKDVELRCDPISGHTALYWYRQSLGQGLEFLIYFQGNSAPDKSGLPSDRFSAERTGGSVSTLTIQRTQQEDSAVYLCASSETGQTNQPQHFGDGTRLSIL.

V gene TRBV20-1 combines with J gene TRBJ2-3; TCRdb designates TRBD1, a call that cannot be tested without DNA. Germline CDR1 and CDR2: DFQATT and SNEGSKA (reference sequence). The CDR3 consists of 14 residues. The CDR3 spells CSARGGGRTDTQYF.

The chain couples TRBV5-1 to TRBJ2-5; TCRdb reports TRBD1, a call that lacks DNA to check it against. Germline V gene sequence: CDR1 SGHRS, CDR2 YFSETQ. The CDR3 consists of 16 residues. The CDR3 sequence: CASSKGASGNQETQYF.

The chain combines TRBV19 with TRBJ2-1; the TCRdb call, TRBD2, lacks DNA for checking. Germline CDR1 reads LNHDA; CDR2 reads SQIVND (reference sequence). CDR3 size: 14 residues. The CDR3 sequence: CASIDGGRRNEQFF.

V is TRBV7-9 and J is TRBJ2-3. This CDR3 is built from 15 residues. Germline V gives CDR1 SEHNR, CDR2 FQNEAQ (reference sequence). CDR3 loop: CASSFGVSGTDTQYF.

The chain recombines TRBV12-3 or TRBV12-4 with TRBJ2-1; with no DNA, the TCRdb D assignment of TRBD1 cannot be verified. The CDR3 totals 14 residues. CDR3 region: CASSSGQVHNEQFF.

The rearrangement uses TRBV7-3 and TRBJ2-1. The CDR3 extends over 14 amino acids. Germline lookup yields CDR1 SGHTA and CDR2 FQGTGA. CDR3 amino acids: CASSLYAGTNEQFF.

V gene TRBV7-9 combines with J gene TRBJ2-1; the TCRdb call, TRBD1, lacks DNA for checking. This CDR3 is 13 amino acids long. Germline lookup yields CDR1 SEHNR and CDR2 FQNEAQ (reference sequence). This chain's CDR3 is CASSFSGEAEQFF.

This sequence joins TRBV9 and TRBJ2-1; the D gene TCRdb calls, TRBD1, cannot be checked with no DNA. CDR3 size: 14 residues. The germline V gene encodes CDR1 SGDLS and CDR2 YYNGEE. This CDR3 is CASSGGPGVNEQFF.

The gene calls are TRBV20-1 and TRBJ2-7; TCRdb's D gene call, TRBD2, goes unchecked for lack of DNA. There are 17 residues in the CDR3. Germline V gives CDR1 DFQATT, CDR2 SNEGSKA (reference sequence). CDR3 region: CSARDRSRTSAAYEQYF.

The chain employs TRBV10-3 and TRBJ2-1. The CDR3 contains 16 residues. Germline lookup yields CDR1 ENHRY and CDR2 SYGVKD. CDR3: CAISDSTGDSYNEQFF.

The chain has TRBV9 and TRBJ2-1. Germline CDR1 and CDR2: SGDLS and YYNGEE. The CDR3 length is 12 residues. The CDR3: CASSFRDNEQFF.

V gene TRBV6-2 or TRBV6-3 combines with J gene TRBJ2-3; TCRdb proposes TRBD1, but this gene call is untestable without DNA. Germline CDR1 is MNHEY and CDR2 is SVGEGT. The CDR3 has 16 amino acids. The CDR3 is CASSYSNRDGPDTQYF.

The chain uses TRBV19 and TRBJ2-3; TCRdb reports TRBD1, a call that lacks DNA to check it against. The CDR3 is made up of 14 amino acids. CDR1 and CDR2 from the germline V gene are LNHDA and SQIVND (reference sequence). This chain's CDR3 is CASEDREGTDTQYF.

The chain recombines TRBV12-3 or TRBV12-4 with TRBJ2-5; TCRdb's D call, TRBD2, is unchecked because there is no DNA. The CDR3 runs 14 residues. This chain's CDR3 is CASSFWEGLGTQYF.

The chain uses TRBV7-9 and TRBJ1-6; TCRdb's D gene call, TRBD1, goes unchecked for lack of DNA. Germline assignment: CDR1 SEHNR and CDR2 FQNEAQ (reference sequence). The CDR3 is made up of 14 amino acids. CDR3 amino acids: CASSPGQGRLSLHF. Filled out from reference TRBV7-9 and TRBJ1-6, the complete variable domain reads DTGVSQNPRHKITKRGQNVTFRCDPISEHNRLYWYRQTLGQGPEFLTYFQNEAQLEKSRLLSDRFSAERPKGSFSTLEIQRTEQGDSAMYLCASSPGQGRLSLHFGNGTRLTVT.

The gene calls are TRBV19 and TRBJ2-1; TCRdb selects TRBD1, and the lack of DNA leaves this call unchecked. CDR3 length: 15 residues. Germline CDR1 LNHDA, CDR2 SQIVND (reference sequence). CDR3: CASSIGQALYNEQFF.

The CDR3 protein is CASSRGGGETQYF. The chain combines TRBV7-7 with TRBJ2-5; the TCRdb D gene call, TRBD2, has no DNA to confirm it. CDR3 length: 13 amino acids. CDR1 and CDR2 from the germline V gene are SSHAT and FNYEAQ (reference sequence).

This sequence joins TRBV6-1 and TRBJ1-1; TCRdb picks TRBD1, but there is no DNA to check that call. The CDR3 has 17 residues. Germline CDR1 reads MNHNS; CDR2 reads SASEGT. CDR3 loop: CASSAFGTGLSGTEAFF.

The rearrangement uses TRBV5-5 and TRBJ1-6; TCRdb gives TRBD1 as the D gene, but with no DNA this cannot be confirmed. Germline lookup yields CDR1 SGHKS and CDR2 YYEKEE (reference sequence). The CDR3 is made up of 15 amino acids. This chain's CDR3 is CASSLETLKGTPLHF.

CDR3: CASSPWGGKETQYF. This chain uses TRBV12-3 or TRBV12-4 with TRBJ2-5; TCRdb outputs TRBD2, but without DNA this stays unchecked. This CDR3 contains 14 residues.

The chain employs TRBV16 and TRBJ1-5; there is no DNA to check the TCRdb D call of TRBD1. This CDR3 spans 14 amino acids. Germline-derived CDR1 and CDR2 are KGHSY and FQNENV. The CDR3: CASSQQGTDQPQHF.

The rearrangement joins TRBV7-2 to TRBJ1-1. Germline loops: CDR1 SGHTA, CDR2 FQGNSA. This CDR3 region has 14 residues. CDR3 residues: CASSLGGVDTEAFF. Variable domain in full (rest from reference TRBV7-2 and TRBJ1-1): GAGVSQSPSNKVTEKGKDVELRCDPISGHTALYWYRQSLGQGLEFLIYFQGNSAPDKSGLPSDRFSAERTGGSVSTLTIQRTQQEDSAVYLCASSLGGVDTEAFFGQGTRLTVV.

The chain is built from TRBV28 and TRBJ2-1; TCRdb's D call of TRBD2 is untestable without DNA. The CDR3 runs 15 residues. Germline V gene sequence: CDR1 MDHEN, CDR2 SYDVKM. CDR3 residues: CASSLRLGTYNEQFF.

V and J are TRBV18 and TRBJ2-1; TCRdb outputs TRBD1, but without DNA this stays unchecked. The germline gives CDR1 KGHSH, CDR2 LQKENI. This CDR3 region has 15 residues. The CDR3 spells CASSITGTANNEQFF.

The rearrangement uses TRBV28 and TRBJ2-5; TCRdb names TRBD2, which stays unverified in the absence of DNA. This CDR3 is 17 amino acids long. The germline V gene encodes CDR1 MDHEN and CDR2 SYDVKM. The CDR3 here is CASSLGILAGGQETQYF.

The chain couples TRBV7-2 to TRBJ1-6; TCRdb lists TRBD1, though no DNA is available to test this call. In germline, CDR1 is SGHTA, CDR2 FQGNSA. This CDR3 is 14 amino acids long. CDR3 sequence: CASSAQGANSPLHF.